These 23 T cell receptor beta chains were all obtained from the same sample, sequenced in a study of blood T cell repertoires in COVID-19 (dated by TCRdb to between 2020 and 2021). The library was generated by the immunoSEQ multiplex PCR assay. The immuneACCESS repertoire file appears here via TCRdb, limited to in-frame rearrangements. These files lack a portion of the clones; in checked studies, under half of the deficit traces to unresolved V genes, and the cause of the others is not known. The sample contains about 400,000 clones, more than 75% of them found a single time. Roughly a tenth of the sample is taken by the ten largest. Sequences were obtained from PBMCs or T cells enriched from blood (not recorded which). The receptors were gathered from a woman aged 50 to 60 who had recovered from COVID-19.

The CDR3 loop is CASSRDRDYGYTF. In nucleotides, the CDR3 is TGTGCCAGCAGCCGGGACAGGGACTATGGCTACACCTTC. The chain uses TRBV6-6 and TRBJ1-2; 9 nucleotides agree with TRBD1. Losses at the gene ends were 6 bases for V and 3 bases for J; bases not matched to a gene: 2. CDR1 is MNHNY, CDR2 SVGAGI, per germline (reference sequence). The CDR3 sequence is 13 residues long.

This clone was picked up a small number of times. The chain joins TRBV19 to TRBJ1-1; D remains ambiguous. Trimming removed 8 bases from V and 0 bases from J, with 10 bases in between. CDR1 and CDR2 from the germline V gene are LNHDA and SQIVND (reference sequence). This CDR3 is 13 amino acids long. The CDR3 region is CASSIQLNTEAFF. The CDR3 bases are TGTGCCAGTTCGATACAGCTGAACACTGAAGCTTTCTTT.

V and J are TRBV6-5 and TRBJ1-2; 8 bases match TRBD1. The germline V gene encodes CDR1 MNHEY and CDR2 SVGAGI. Trimming cost V 2 bases and J 4 bases; bases outside gene matches: 3. CDR3 length: 14 residues. This CDR3 is CASSYRDRSYGYTF. CDR3 sequence (DNA): TGTGCCAGCAGTTACCGGGACAGGTCCTATGGCTACACCTTC.

The chain uses TRBV4-1 and TRBJ2-1; D remains ambiguous. V was shortened by 0 bases and J by 9 bases, with 15 bases between the two germline ends. CDR3 length: 15 amino acids. In germline, CDR1 is MGHRA, CDR2 YSYEKL. CDR3 DNA: TGCGCCAGCAGCCAAGATTTACTCCCTAACAGTGAGCAGTTCTTC. Its protein is CASSQDLLPNSEQFF.

V is TRBV7-2 and J is TRBJ2-3; TRBD1 is a possible D gene (6 bases). V was pared by 1 base and J by 4 bases, with 9 bases between. From germline, CDR1 is SGHTA and CDR2 FQGNSA. This CDR3 has 14 amino acids. As DNA, the CDR3 is TGTGCCAGCAGCTTAGAGCCAGGGGCAGATACGCAGTATTTT. Its protein is CASSLEPGADTQYF.

V usage is TRBV12-3 or TRBV12-4 and J usage is TRBJ2-2; D gene ambiguous. Trimming pared 6 bases from V and 1 base from J, leaving 3 bases between. This CDR3 spans 12 amino acids. CDR3 in DNA: TGTGCCAGCAGGCGGAACACCGGGGAGCTGTTTTTT. It encodes CASRRNTGELFF.

The V gene is TRBV10-3, the J gene TRBJ1-6; tentative D call: TRBD1 (5 bases). V dropped 11 bases and J dropped 6 bases, with 14 bases sitting between them. Germline V gene sequence: CDR1 ENHRY, CDR2 SYGVKD. The CDR3 is 13 residues long. The CDR3 coding sequence is TGTGCCTCTCAGGGTTCCGGTAATTCACCCCTCCACTTT. Protein: CASQGSGNSPLHF.

The chain carries TRBV28 and TRBJ1-2, with D perhaps matching TRBD1 (5 bases). V was clipped by 6 bases and J by 8 bases, with 22 bases between them. Germline CDR1 is MDHEN and CDR2 is SYDVKM. CDR3 length: 15 residues. The CDR3 region is CASSRASSGEHGYTF. The CDR3 coding sequence is TGTGCCAGCAGCCGAGCCTCTTCGGGGGAGCACGGCTACACCTTC.

A remark on this clone: The sample contains more than one DNA sequence encoding this CDR3. The chain recombines TRBV2 with TRBJ1-1, with D possibly being TRBD1 (6 bases). The CDR3 covers 11 residues. Germline loops: CDR1 SNHLY, CDR2 FYNNEI. With 6 bases removed from V and 8 bases from J, the gap between germline ends came to 10 bases. CDR3 loop: CASRTGTEAFF. CDR3 sequence (DNA): TGTGCCAGCAGAACCGGGACAGAAGCTTTCTTT.

The rearrangement links TRBV6-2 or TRBV6-3 to TRBJ2-5; 9 bases agree with TRBD1. This CDR3 comprises 15 residues. J was trimmed by 4 bases and V by 6 bases; bases with no gene match: 9. The germline gives CDR1 MNHEY, CDR2 SVGEGT. CDR3 bases: TGTGCCAGCAGCCCGCCCGGGACAGGGCGAGAGACCCAGTACTTC. Its protein product is CASSPPGTGRETQYF.

The chain recombines TRBV19 with TRBJ2-5; D uncertain. CDR3 length: 13 amino acids. Germline V gene data show CDR1 as LNHDA and CDR2 as SQIVND (reference sequence). The V end was cut by 3 bases, the J end by 5 bases, with 10 bases between. CDR3 protein: CASSIILRETQYF. In nucleotides, the CDR3 is TGTGCCAGTAGTATTATCTTGAGGGAGACCCAGTACTTC.

In this sample, this clone turned up a few times. The rearrangement links TRBV4-2 to TRBJ2-3; 11 nucleotides align to TRBD2. V dropped 0 bases and J dropped 2; count of bases not matched to a gene: 4. Germline V gene lookup returns CDR1 LGHNA and CDR2 YNFKEQ. The CDR3 covers 17 residues. The CDR3 region has the DNA TGTGCCAGCAGCCAAGATTTAGCGGGGGGGGACACAGATACGCAGTATTTT. It translates to CASSQDLAGGDTDTQYF.

The V and J genes are TRBV6-5 and TRBJ1-6; no firm D call. This CDR3 is 14 amino acids long. V lost 6 bases, J lost 7 bases, and 13 bases lay in between. The germline CDR1 and CDR2 sequences are MNHEY and SVGAGI. CDR3 coding DNA: TGTGCCAGCAGCCGATCGGCGGGAAATTCACCCCTCCACTTT. This sequence encodes CASSRSAGNSPLHF.

V is TRBV4-2 and J is TRBJ1-4, with D possibly matching TRBD1 (6 bases). Trimming stripped 0 bases from V and 7 bases from J, with 12 bases between. The CDR3 is 15 amino acids. Germline V gene lookup returns CDR1 LGHNA and CDR2 YNFKEQ. The CDR3 here is CASSQDAGVSEKLFF. The CDR3 nucleotides are TGTGCCAGCAGCCAAGATGCAGGGGTGAGTGAAAAACTGTTTTTT.

The chain recombines TRBV11-2 with TRBJ2-4; 8 bases match TRBD1. The CDR3 length is 15 residues. CDR1 and CDR2 from the germline V gene are SGHAT and FQNNGV. Trimming cost V 5 bases and J 3 bases; bases outside gene matches: 6. Here the CDR3 DNA reads TGTGCCAGCAGCGCAGGACAGGGTGTCAAAAACATTCAGTACTTC. Residues: CASSAGQGVKNIQYF.

In its sample, this clone was seen once. The V gene is TRBV28, the J gene TRBJ1-5; D gene ambiguous. V lost 9 bases to trimming and J lost 6 bases, with 15 bases between them. The CDR3 spans 13 residues. Looked up from germline, CDR1 is MDHEN and CDR2 is SYDVKM. CDR3 in DNA: TGTGCCAGTTACTCGGGGTGGAGTCAGCCCCAGCATTTT. Translated: CASYSGWSQPQHF. The variable domain in full, completed from reference TRBV28 and TRBJ1-5, reads DVKVTQSSRYLVKRTGEKVFLECVQDMDHENMFWYRQDPGLGLRLIYFSYDVKMKEKGDIPEGYSVSREKKERFSLILESASTNQTSMYLCASYSGWSQPQHFGDGTRLSIL.

The V and J genes are TRBV7-8 and TRBJ1-1, with 7 bases matching TRBD1. This CDR3 comprises 15 residues. V was pared by 1 base and J by 5 bases, with 7 bases of the junction left unmatched. Germline CDR1 SGHVS, CDR2 FQNEAQ. CDR3 region: CASSLVPQGRTEAFF. DNA for the CDR3: TGTGCCAGCAGCTTAGTTCCACAGGGGAGGACTGAAGCTTTCTTT. The variable domain in full, with the rest retrieved from reference TRBV7-8 and TRBJ1-1, is GAGVSQSPRYKVAKRGQDVALRCDPISGHVSLFWYQQALGQGPEFLTYFQNEAQLDKSGLPSDRFFAERPEGSVSTLKIQRTQQEDSAVYLCASSLVPQGRTEAFFGQGTRLTVV.

This chain connects TRBV27 to TRBJ1-5; 8 bases fit TRBD1. CDR1 is MNHEY, CDR2 SMNVEV, per germline (reference sequence). CDR3 length: 14 amino acids. The V segment lost 7 bases and the J segment 7 bases; nucleotides outside the gene matches: 9. The CDR3 region has the DNA TGTGCCAGCACCTACAGGGGGGACCGACAGCCCCAGCATTTT. Translating it yields CASTYRGDRQPQHF.

The rearrangement joins TRBV6-5 to TRBJ2-2; 8 bases line up with TRBD2. The CDR3 spans 16 residues. The germline CDR1 and CDR2 sequences are MNHEY and SVGAGI. V shed 4 bases, J shed 1 base, and the junction held 5 bases outside the gene matches. CDR3 sequence: CASSLVAGRNTGELFF. The CDR3 coding sequence is TGTGCCAGCAGTTTGGTAGCGGGGCGGAACACCGGGGAGCTGTTTTTT.

This clone was detected a few times. This chain uses TRBV10-3 with TRBJ1-2, with 11 nucleotides matching TRBD1. Germline assignment: CDR1 ENHRY and CDR2 SYGVKD. V shed 6 bases, J shed 6 bases, and the junction held 12 bases outside the gene matches. The CDR3 runs 16 residues. This CDR3 is CAIREPPGQGVDGYTF. Written as DNA, the CDR3 is TGTGCCATCAGGGAACCCCCGGGACAGGGGGTGGATGGCTACACCTTC.

The chain has TRBV10-3 and TRBJ1-1; no clear D gene. Between the trimmed V and J ends, which lost 2 bases and 9 bases, there was a span of 22 bases. The CDR3 spans 16 residues. Germline CDR1 ENHRY, CDR2 SYGVKD. The CDR3 here is CAISEPPWETLGQAFF. In DNA, the CDR3 is TGTGCCATCAGTGAGCCCCCCTGGGAGACCCTAGGGCAAGCTTTCTTT.

The V call is TRBV19, the J call TRBJ1-3, with D perhaps TRBD1 (5 bases). Germline values: CDR1 LNHDA, CDR2 SQIVND (reference sequence). The CDR3 runs to 17 residues. The V end lost 3 bases, the J end lost 0 bases, and 15 bases lay between the germline ends. CDR3 region: CASSMASGGVSGNTIYF. The CDR3 DNA reads as TGTGCCAGTAGTATGGCGTCCGGGGGAGTCTCTGGAAACACCATATATTTT.

This clone came up once. The chain joins TRBV6-2 or TRBV6-3 to TRBJ2-2; TRBD2 matches at 12 bases. Germline-derived CDR1 and CDR2 are MNHEY and SVGEGT. CDR3 length equals 18 residues. The V and J ends lost 4 bases and 5 bases, in that order; junction bases with no gene match: 11. The CDR3 coding sequence is TGTGCCAGCAGTTCCCCACTAGCGGGGGGCCCCCTAACCGGGGAGCTGTTTTTT. Amino acids: CASSSPLAGGPLTGELFF.